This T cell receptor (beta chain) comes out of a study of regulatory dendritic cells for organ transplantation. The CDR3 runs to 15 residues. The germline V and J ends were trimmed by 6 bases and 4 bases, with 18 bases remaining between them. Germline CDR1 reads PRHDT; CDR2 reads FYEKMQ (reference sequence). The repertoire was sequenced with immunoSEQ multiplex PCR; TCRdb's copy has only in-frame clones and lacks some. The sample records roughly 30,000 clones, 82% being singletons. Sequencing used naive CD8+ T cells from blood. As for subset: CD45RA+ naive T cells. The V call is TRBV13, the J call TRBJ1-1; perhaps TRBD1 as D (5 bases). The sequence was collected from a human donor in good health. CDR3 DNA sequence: TGTGCCAGCAGGTCGGGGGGGGAGGGTGGCACTGAAGCTTTCTTT. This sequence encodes CASRSGGEGGTEAFF.